Shown below are 10 T cell receptor beta chains from a single sample sequenced in a study of blood T cell repertoires in COVID-19. Sequenced by immunoSEQ multiplex PCR; TCRdb stores in-frame clones only, minus some. The sample includes 150,000 to 200,000 clones, about 89% of them seen just once. Sample: peripheral blood. The origin of the receptors is a man between 35 and 55 years old with acute or convalescent COVID-19.

V gene TRBV6-5 combines with J gene TRBJ1-4; 7 bases are shared with TRBD1. J lost 5 bases, V lost 6 bases, and 6 bases had no gene match. CDR3 size: 14 residues. Germline CDR1 reads MNHEY; CDR2 reads SVGAGI. The DNA of the CDR3 is TGTGCCAGCAGGATGGACAGGAGGAATGAAAAACTGTTTTTT. It translates to CASRMDRRNEKLFF.

This clone came up once. This chain links TRBV5-6 with TRBJ2-7; perhaps TRBD2 as D (6 bases). V was shortened by 3 bases and J by 6 bases, with 16 bases between the two germline ends. The CDR3 totals 14 residues. Germline V lookup: CDR1 SGHDT, CDR2 YYEEEE. The CDR3 region has the DNA TGTGCCAGCAGCTGGGTGCGGGAAGGAGGCGAGCAGTACTTC. This translates into CASSWVREGGEQYF.

The V and J genes are TRBV2 and TRBJ2-1; a weak D match, TRBD1 (6 bases). CDR1 and CDR2 from the germline V gene are SNHLY and FYNNEI. The CDR3 consists of 16 residues. Trimming removed 6 bases at V and 0 bases at J, with 15 bases between. The CDR3 bases are TGTGCCAGCAGCCTATCGACAGGAGGCTCCTACAATGAGCAGTTCTTC. This translates into CASSLSTGGSYNEQFF.

This chain links TRBV10-1 with TRBJ1-4; 7 bases are a match to TRBD1. This CDR3 is built from 14 residues. Germline CDR1 reads WNHNN; CDR2 reads SYGVQD (reference sequence). The junction had 5 bases not matched to a gene; V was cut back by 2 bases and J by 8 bases. The CDR3 region is CASSEGRQGEKLFF. CDR3 in DNA: TGCGCCAGCAGTGAGGGGCGACAGGGAGAAAAACTGTTTTTT.

The gene calls are TRBV28 and TRBJ2-7, with D possibly TRBD2 on 5 matching bases. The germline V gene encodes CDR1 MDHEN and CDR2 SYDVKM. V was clipped by 3 bases and J by 2 bases, with 14 bases between them. There are 15 residues in the CDR3. The CDR3: CASSLMSGAPYEQYF. CDR3 DNA: TGTGCCAGCAGTTTGATGAGCGGAGCCCCCTACGAGCAGTACTTC.

This chain joins TRBV6-5 and TRBJ2-7; 10 bases are shared with TRBD2. Germline CDR1 reads MNHEY; CDR2 reads SVGAGI. V shed 6 bases, J shed 3 bases, and the junction held 5 bases outside the gene matches. The CDR3 spans 14 residues. DNA of the CDR3: TGTGCCAGCAGCGAGCGGGGGGGCCGCTACGAGCAGTACTTC. This gives the protein CASSERGGRYEQYF.

This clone was seen only a few times. An end of the junction does not agree with germline; a read error may underlie this. CDR3 in amino acids: CAGSQDRGWDGYTF. The CDR3 nucleotides are TGTGCCGGCAGTCAAGACAGGGGGTGGGATGGCTACACCTTC. The chain links TRBV2 to TRBJ1-2; 9 bases map to TRBD1. The CDR3 extends over 14 amino acids. Germline loops: CDR1 SNHLY, CDR2 FYNNEI.

The chain uses TRBV10-3 and TRBJ1-4, with D perhaps matching TRBD1 (6 bases). Trimming cost V 2 bases and J 9 bases, with 10 bases left between them. Looked up from germline, CDR1 is ENHRY and CDR2 is SYGVKD. The CDR3 runs 13 residues. The CDR3 nucleotides are TGTGCCATCAGTGAGGTACAGGGTCAAAAACTGTTTTTT. Amino acids: CAISEVQGQKLFF.

The chain uses TRBV7-9 and TRBJ2-5, with D unclear. Trimming removed 6 bases from V and 2 bases from J, with 10 bases in between. The CDR3 has 13 amino acids. Germline CDR1 and CDR2: SEHNR and FQNEAQ (reference sequence). The CDR3 nucleotides read TGTGCCAGCAGAACCGGGTCACAAGAGACCCAGTACTTC. Its translation: CASRTGSQETQYF.

This clone was counted a few times. The J gene is TRBJ2-7, the V gene TRBV5-6; perhaps TRBD2 as D (5 bases). V dropped 0 bases and J dropped 4 bases, with 11 bases sitting between them. Germline V CDR1 and CDR2: SGHDT, YYEEEE. The CDR3 extends over 14 amino acids. The CDR3 coding sequence is TGTGCCAGCAGCTTGGTTGGGAGTCAATACGAGCAGTACTTC. Protein sequence: CASSLVGSQYEQYF.